One sample yielded the 3 T cell receptor beta chains listed below, sequenced in a study of blood T cell repertoires in COVID-19 (TCRdb year 2020). To prepare the library, the immunoSEQ multiplex PCR assay was applied. TCRdb carries this immuneACCESS record with in-frame sequences only. Its versions omit some clonotypes, under half of them owing to an unresolved V gene in the studies checked, with the rest unexplained. The sample table holds under 80,000 clones, of which roughly 92% were seen once. Approximately 6.2% of the sample rests with the top ten. Material: peripheral blood. The receptor set was obtained from a human donor in a cohort sampled during active COVID-19.

This clone was seen just once. The chain employs TRBV7-2 and TRBJ2-1; 13 positions match TRBD2. Germline-derived CDR1 and CDR2 are SGHTA and FQGNSA. Unmatched junction bases numbered 7, after V lost 4 bases and J lost 10 bases. There are 15 residues in the CDR3. CDR3 sequence reads: CASSSGLAGVGEQFF. The DNA for the CDR3 is TGTGCCAGCAGCTCAGGACTAGCGGGGGTCGGGGAGCAGTTCTTC.

This clone showed up just once. J is TRBJ2-5 and V is TRBV11-2, with TRBD2 identical over 10 bases. Germline V gene data show CDR1 as SGHAT and CDR2 as FQNNGV. Trimming cost V 6 bases and J 0 bases; bases outside gene matches: 10. The CDR3 sequence is 17 residues long. CDR3 sequence: CASRPLASGGNQETQYF. The CDR3 DNA reads as TGTGCCAGCAGACCCCTCGCTAGCGGGGGTAACCAAGAGACCCAGTACTTC.

V and J are TRBV6-5 and TRBJ2-3; 13 nucleotides align to TRBD2. The V segment lost 6 bases and the J segment 3 bases; nucleotides outside the gene matches: 3. The CDR3 length is 15 residues. Germline assignment: CDR1 MNHEY and CDR2 SVGAGI. CDR3 bases: TGTGCCAGCAGGGGGACTAGCGGGGTTACAGATACGCAGTATTTT. This gives the protein CASRGTSGVTDTQYF.